This T cell receptor (beta chain) was profiled in a study of blood T cell repertoires in COVID-19. Germline values: CDR1 MNHEY, CDR2 SVGEGT. This CDR3 comprises 13 residues. With 6 bases removed from V and 2 bases from J, the gap between germline ends came to 11 bases. The assay was immunoSEQ multiplex PCR, and TCRdb's table has in-frame clones only and misses some. The repertoire consists of some 180,000 clones, with roughly four fifths occurring once and the leading ten covering approximately 2.6%. Seattle's cohort entered during active infection and was followed longitudinally. What was sequenced was peripheral blood. The TCR was taken from a woman older than 75 with COVID-19, enrolled during active disease. This rearrangement joins TRBV6-2 or TRBV6-3 to TRBJ2-7; the D gene is possibly TRBD1 (5 bases). The CDR3 reads CASSRDSTYEQYF. DNA for the CDR3: TGTGCCAGCAGCCGCGACAGTACCTACGAGCAGTACTTC.